These 16 T cell receptor beta chains share one sample of origin, sequenced in a study of blood T cell repertoires in COVID-19 (dated by TCRdb to about 2020). Libraries were constructed by the immunoSEQ multiplex PCR assay. Not all clones reach the TCRdb copy of this immuneACCESS table, which keeps in-frame sequences only. Checked studies attribute under half of the gap to unresolved V genes and leave the rest unexplained. Across this sample there are more than 200,000 clones, with roughly 86% seen only once. The ten largest make up 3.5% to 4% of the sample. Sequenced: PBMCs or T cells enriched from blood (not recorded which). These receptors came from a woman in her twenties or thirties with acute COVID-19.

CDR3 sequence: CAISEWSDNGYTF. The CDR3 nucleotides read TGTGCCATCAGTGAGTGGTCAGACAATGGCTACACCTTC. V usage is TRBV10-3 and J usage is TRBJ1-2; D remains unclear. CDR1 and CDR2 (germline): ENHRY, SYGVKD. The CDR3 runs 13 residues. Trimming pared 1 base from V and 6 bases from J, leaving 9 bases between.

J is TRBJ1-2 and V is TRBV7-9; D might be TRBD1 (6 bases). Trimming stripped 1 base from V and 6 bases from J, with 12 bases between. This CDR3 is built from 14 residues. The germline V gene encodes CDR1 SEHNR and CDR2 FQNEAQ (reference sequence). The CDR3 spells CASSLGGRAHGYTF. For the CDR3, the DNA is TGTGCCAGCAGCTTAGGGGGGCGCGCCCATGGCTACACCTTC. Filled out from reference TRBV7-9 and TRBJ1-2, the complete variable domain reads DTGVSQNPRHKITKRGQNVTFRCDPISEHNRLYWYRQTLGQGPEFLTYFQNEAQLEKSRLLSDRFSAERPKGSFSTLEIQRTEQGDSAMYLCASSLGGRAHGYTFGSGTRLTVV.

V gene TRBV5-1 combines with J gene TRBJ1-1; 7 nucleotides agree with TRBD1. The CDR3 covers 16 residues. The trim removed 6 bases at V and 3 bases at J, leaving 14 bases unmatched. In germline, CDR1 is SGHRS, CDR2 YFSETQ. This chain's CDR3 is CASTIFPTGRDTEAFF. The CDR3 nucleotides read TGCGCCAGCACCATATTCCCGACAGGGCGCGACACTGAAGCTTTCTTT.

The chain joins TRBV5-1 to TRBJ2-3; a weak D match, TRBD1 (6 bases). V lost 0 bases, J lost 3 bases, and 14 bases lay in between. CDR1 and CDR2 from the germline V gene are SGHRS and YFSETQ. The CDR3 has 16 residues. The CDR3 nucleotides are TGCGCCAGCAGCTTGGGGGAGCAGGGGATTACAGATACGCAGTATTTT. Encoded protein: CASSLGEQGITDTQYF.

J is TRBJ2-3 and V is TRBV4-1, with a tentative D call TRBD1 (6 bases). CDR1 is MGHRA and CDR2 is YSYEKL in the germline V gene. Trimming took off 8 bases at V and 5 bases at J, with 20 bases between the two ends. There are 15 residues in the CDR3. CDR3 in amino acids: CASRNRDKLKDTQYF. The CDR3 coding sequence is TGCGCCAGCCGGAACCGGGACAAACTAAAAGATACGCAGTATTTT.

This rearrangement joins TRBV7-9 to TRBJ2-7, with D possibly matching TRBD2 (5 bases). The CDR3 is made up of 15 amino acids. Germline CDR1 is SEHNR and CDR2 is FQNEAQ (reference sequence). Trimming pared 3 bases from V and 0 bases from J, leaving 12 bases between. CDR3 nucleotide sequence: TGTGCCAGCAGCTTGATCGGGGAGAGCTCCTACGAGCAGTACTTC. It is translated as CASSLIGESSYEQYF.

The chain carries TRBV2 and TRBJ2-3; 11 nucleotides line up with TRBD2. CDR3 length: 16 residues. The ends lost 3 bases at V and 5 bases at J; junction bases unmatched: 7. Germline CDR1 reads SNHLY; CDR2 reads FYNNEI. The CDR3 sequence: CASSDLSGGEEDTQYF. CDR3 nucleotide sequence: TGTGCCAGCAGTGACCTTAGCGGGGGGGAGGAAGATACGCAGTATTTT.

In nucleotides, the CDR3 is TGTGCCAGCAGTTGGACAGACTCCTACGAGCAGTACTTC. It specifies CASSWTDSYEQYF. The V and J genes are TRBV6-5 and TRBJ2-7, with a possible D match to TRBD1 (6 bases). V lost 4 bases, J lost 0 bases, and 7 bases lay in between. Germline V gene sequence: CDR1 MNHEY, CDR2 SVGAGI. The CDR3 length is 13 residues.

The V and J genes are TRBV2 and TRBJ2-7; TRBD1 might be the D (6 bases). V lost 6 bases and J lost 2, with 14 bases in between. The CDR3 runs to 14 residues. Germline lookup yields CDR1 SNHLY and CDR2 FYNNEI. The CDR3 is CASRADRTPYEQYF. CDR3 bases: TGTGCCAGCAGGGCAGACAGGACTCCCTACGAGCAGTACTTC.

This clone has only one observation. V is TRBV30 and J is TRBJ1-2; D not certain. This CDR3 has 13 amino acids. Germline CDR1 reads GTSNPN; CDR2 reads SVGIG (reference sequence). V lost 2 bases and J lost 8, with 15 bases in between. CDR3 DNA sequence: TGTGCCTGGAGTCCAGGACCCGCGGGGGGCTACACCTTC. This encodes CAWSPGPAGGYTF.

The V and J genes are TRBV10-2 and TRBJ1-2; 10 positions match TRBD1. Germline V gene sequence: CDR1 WSHSY, CDR2 SAAADI. This CDR3 contains 16 residues. V lost 4 bases and J lost 6; bases outside the gene matches: 11. The CDR3 spells CASSAPGQGFGNGYTF. CDR3 in DNA: TGCGCCAGCAGTGCACCGGGACAGGGGTTTGGAAATGGCTACACCTTC.

The chain joins TRBV28 to TRBJ1-2; a weak D match, TRBD1 (5 bases). This CDR3 is built from 15 residues. Germline CDR1 MDHEN, CDR2 SYDVKM. V lost 3 bases, J lost 0 bases, and 11 bases lay in between. The CDR3 spells CASSFPDSSNYGYTF. CDR3 DNA: TGTGCCAGCAGTTTCCCTGACAGTTCTAACTATGGCTACACCTTC.

Regarding this clone: The sample has other DNA sequences that encode this CDR3 too. V usage is TRBV9 and J usage is TRBJ1-2, with unresolved D. CDR1 and CDR2 from the germline V gene are SGDLS and YYNGEE. This CDR3 has 12 amino acids. The V end was cut by 4 bases, the J end by 2 bases, with 6 bases between. The DNA of the CDR3 is TGTGCCAGCAGCCCATCCAACTATGGCTACACCTTC. This codes for CASSPSNYGYTF.

The rearrangement joins TRBV9 to TRBJ2-5; 10 bases match TRBD1. Trimming took 0 bases from V and 4 from J; bases not matched to a gene: 6. This CDR3 has 16 residues. Germline CDR1 SGDLS, CDR2 YYNGEE. CDR3 nucleotides: TGTGCCAGCAGCGTAGGGAAGACAGGGGGCCTAGAGACCCAGTACTTC. Translated: CASSVGKTGGLETQYF. Complete variable domain (other parts from reference TRBV9 and TRBJ2-5): DSGVTQTPKHLITATGQRVTLRCSPRSGDLSVYWYQQSLDQGLQFLIQYYNGEERAKGNILERFSAQQFPDLHSELNLSSLELGDSALYFCASSVGKTGGLETQYFGPGTRLLVL.

The J gene is TRBJ1-1, the V gene TRBV27; possibly TRBD1 for D (5 bases). The CDR3 loop spans 15 amino acids. Trimming took off 4 bases at V and 5 bases at J, with 17 bases between the two ends. Germline V gene sequence: CDR1 MNHEY, CDR2 SMNVEV (reference sequence). The chain's CDR3 is CASSSMTDFRTEAFF. Here the CDR3 DNA reads TGTGCCAGCAGTTCGATGACAGACTTCCGGACTGAAGCTTTCTTT.

This clone has only one observation. The gene calls are TRBV21-1 and TRBJ2-6; the table's D call, TRBD2, was not checked against the DNA. TRBV21-1 is termed a pseudogene. The CDR3 has 18 residues. CDR3 bases: TGTGCCAGCAGCAAAGAATGGAGGGCGGGGCCTGGGGCCAACGTCCTGACTTTC. It specifies CASSKEWRAGPGANVLTF.